This entry concerns a single T cell receptor (beta chain). Sequence at one end of the junction differs from germline and may be a read error. Sequenced by immunoSEQ multiplex PCR; TCRdb stores in-frame clones only, minus some. In the table there are around 85,000 clones, roughly nine tenths of which are singletons. This record comes from a study of control samples from healthy donors and cancer patients. This CDR3 contains 16 residues. Per germline, CDR1 SSHAT and CDR2 FNYEAQ (reference sequence). The clonotype was recovered from a woman in her sixties in good health. The sequenced material came from blood. The chain carries TRBV7-7 and TRBJ1-2, with 7 positions matching TRBD1. The CDR3 region is CASSPFPWDSNYGYTF. In DNA form, the CDR3 reads TGTGCTAGCAGCCCGTTTCCTTGGGACAGCAACTATGGCTACACCTTC.